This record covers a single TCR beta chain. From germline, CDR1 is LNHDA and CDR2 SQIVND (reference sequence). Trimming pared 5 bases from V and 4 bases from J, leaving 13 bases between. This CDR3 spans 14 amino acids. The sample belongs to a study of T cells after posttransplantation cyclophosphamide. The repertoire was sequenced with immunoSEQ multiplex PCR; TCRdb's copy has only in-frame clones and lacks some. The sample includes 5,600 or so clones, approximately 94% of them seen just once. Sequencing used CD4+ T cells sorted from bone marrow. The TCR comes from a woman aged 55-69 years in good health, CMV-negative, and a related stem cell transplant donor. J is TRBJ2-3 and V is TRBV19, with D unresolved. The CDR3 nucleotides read TGTGCCAGTAGTGTCTTTCTAACTTCAGATACGCAGTATTTT. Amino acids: CASSVFLTSDTQYF.